One and the same sample provided the 17 T cell receptor beta chains below, sequenced in a study of CD8 T cells in ankylosing spondylitis. Whole-study results and caveats: A TCR beta motif of roughly 8 highly homologous variants appeared characteristic of ankylosing spondylitis blood.

TCRdb reprocessed the 5' RACE reads via MiXCR and lists one record per CDR3 protein. The sample lists 350,000 to 550,000 distinct CDR3 sequences; 20% to 30% were seen once. No antigens are known for them. The sample taken for sequencing was blood, either unsorted or a sorted T cell fraction (not recorded which). Receptors were obtained from a male donor with ankylosing spondylitis.

The chain has TRBV12-3 or TRBV12-4 and TRBJ1-2; TRBD1 matches 8 bases. With 4 bases clipped from V and 8 bases from J, the junction kept 15 bases outside the gene matches. The CDR3 totals 16 residues. The CDR3 nucleotides are TGTGCCAGCAGTTCAGTCCCCGGGGACAGGACAGGGGGCTACACCTTC. It is translated as CASSSVPGDRTGGYTF.

This clonotype was observed a handful of times. The V and J genes are TRBV11-2 and TRBJ2-7; 7 bases map to TRBD2. Germline loops: CDR1 SGHAT, CDR2 FQNNGV. The J segment lost 3 bases and the V segment lost 4 bases, leaving 6 bases of the junction unmatched. The CDR3 is 14 amino acids. The CDR3, as DNA: TGTGCCAGCAGCTGGGAGGGGAGGAACTACGAGCAGTACTTC. It yields the protein CASSWEGRNYEQYF.

Only one count was recorded for this clonotype. The V gene is TRBV9, the J gene TRBJ2-5; 12 bases are shared with TRBD1. The CDR3 extends over 15 amino acids. V shed 4 bases and J 5 bases; nucleotides not matched to a gene: 6. Germline CDR1 and CDR2: SGDLS and YYNGEE. The CDR3 coding sequence is TGTGCCAGCAGCCTCGGGACAGGGGGCGTGGAGACCCAGTACTTC. It yields the protein CASSLGTGGVETQYF.

The chain employs TRBV11-2 and TRBJ1-1; TRBD1 is a possible D gene (6 bases). V was shortened by 3 bases and J by 3 bases, with 11 bases between the two germline ends. Per germline, CDR1 SGHAT and CDR2 FQNNGV. The CDR3 loop spans 14 amino acids. This CDR3 is CASSFSGVDTEAFF. The CDR3 coding sequence is TGTGCCAGCAGCTTTTCAGGGGTTGACACTGAAGCTTTCTTT.

The chain employs TRBV28 and TRBJ1-2, with 7 bases fitting TRBD1. Germline V gene data show CDR1 as MDHEN and CDR2 as SYDVKM. V was clipped by 6 bases and J by 7 bases; unmatched bases: 8. The CDR3 loop spans 13 amino acids. The CDR3 is CASSPDRERGYTF. As DNA, the CDR3 is TGTGCCAGCAGCCCCGACAGGGAGCGTGGCTACACCTTC.

This clonotype appeared a few times. The rearrangement joins TRBV29-1 to TRBJ2-1; possibly TRBD1 or TRBD2 for D (5 bases each). V was clipped by 6 bases and J by 8 bases, with 14 bases between them. Germline V gene data show CDR1 as SQVTM and CDR2 as ANQGSEA. This CDR3 region has 12 residues. CDR3 in DNA: TGCAGCGTGACGGGACGCCTGGATGAGCAGTTCTTC. Protein: CSVTGRLDEQFF.

This clonotype was found a few times. The chain couples TRBV20-1 to TRBJ2-3; D is uncertain. V gave up 1 base and J gave up 6 bases, with 17 bases separating them. The CDR3 covers 15 residues. Germline-derived CDR1 and CDR2 are DFQATT and SNEGSKA (reference sequence). Here the CDR3 reads CSARGPRVSSDTQYF. In DNA form, the CDR3 reads TGCAGTGCTAGAGGCCCCCGAGTGAGTTCTGATACGCAGTATTTT.

This clonotype was recorded at least ten times. The chain has TRBV28 and TRBJ1-4; 10 bases are shared with TRBD1. The CDR3 runs to 17 residues. V shed 4 bases and J 3 bases; nucleotides not matched to a gene: 8. Germline CDR1 reads MDHEN; CDR2 reads SYDVKM. CDR3 coding DNA: TGTGCCAGCAGTTCTCCGGGACAGGGGTCGTCTAATGAAAAACTGTTTTTT. Its translation: CASSSPGQGSSNEKLFF. The variable domain in full, completed from reference TRBV28 and TRBJ1-4, reads DVKVTQSSRYLVKRTGEKVFLECVQDMDHENMFWYRQDPGLGLRLIYFSYDVKMKEKGDIPEGYSVSREKKERFSLILESASTNQTSMYLCASSSPGQGSSNEKLFFGSGTQLSVL.

The chain is built from TRBV5-5 and TRBJ2-7; 12 bases fit TRBD1. The germline CDR1 and CDR2 sequences are SGHKS and YYEKEE (reference sequence). CDR3 length: 14 residues. V shed 5 bases and J 6 bases; nucleotides not matched to a gene: 6. DNA of the CDR3: TGTGCCAGCAGGCCCGGGACAGGGGGCGCCGAGCAGTACTTC. This gives the protein CASRPGTGGAEQYF.

This clonotype has at least ten counts. The CDR3 sequence is CASSPNLSWGNEQFF. In nucleotides, the CDR3 is TGTGCCAGCAGTCCTAACCTGAGTTGGGGCAATGAGCAGTTCTTC. The chain joins TRBV12-3 or TRBV12-4 to TRBJ2-1; D is undetermined. This CDR3 contains 15 residues. The germline V and J ends were trimmed by 5 bases and 6 bases, with 17 bases remaining between them.

A few counts support this clonotype. This chain connects TRBV7-8 to TRBJ1-1; D is perhaps TRBD1 (6 bases). Trimming shortened V by 4 bases and J by 0 bases, and 15 bases separated the two germline ends. Germline V gene data show CDR1 as SGHVS and CDR2 as FQNEAQ. The CDR3 loop spans 16 amino acids. The CDR3 reads CASSSNRVGMNTEAFF. In nucleotides, the CDR3 is TGTGCCAGCAGCTCAAACAGGGTGGGGATGAACACTGAAGCTTTCTTT.

Only a few counts were recorded for this clonotype. The V gene is TRBV7-2, the J gene TRBJ2-6, with D tentatively TRBD1 or TRBD2 (6 bases each). The CDR3 is 17 residues long. V lost 3 bases, J lost 0 bases, and 12 bases lay in between. The germline V gene encodes CDR1 SGHTA and CDR2 FQGNSA. CDR3 sequence: CASSFKGGSSGANVLTF. CDR3 coding DNA: TGTGCCAGCAGCTTTAAGGGGGGAAGCTCTGGGGCCAACGTCCTGACTTTC. Together with reference TRBV7-2 and TRBJ2-6, the CDR3 gives the full variable domain: GAGVSQSPSNKVTEKGKDVELRCDPISGHTALYWYRQSLGQGLEFLIYFQGNSAPDKSGLPSDRFSAERTGGSVSTLTIQRTQQEDSAVYLCASSFKGGSSGANVLTFGAGSRLTVL.

This clonotype turned up a few times. The V and J genes are TRBV7-9 and TRBJ2-7; 9 bases align to TRBD1. Germline V gene data show CDR1 as SEHNR and CDR2 as FQNEAQ (reference sequence). This CDR3 is built from 16 residues. Unmatched junction bases numbered 11, after V lost 5 bases and J lost 3 bases. The CDR3, as DNA: TGTGCCAGCAGCGACCGTGAAGGGACAGGGTACTACGAGCAGTACTTC. Translated, it gives CASSDREGTGYYEQYF.

This clonotype is a singleton in its sample. V usage is TRBV15 and J usage is TRBJ2-2, with D tentatively TRBD1 (5 bases). CDR1 is LNHNV, CDR2 YYDKDF, per germline (reference sequence). The CDR3 covers 13 residues. V shed 1 base and J shed 5 bases, with 5 bases lying between them. The CDR3 is CATSRAGTGELFF. The CDR3, as DNA: TGTGCCACCAGCAGAGCAGGGACCGGGGAGCTGTTTTTT.

J is TRBJ2-1 and V is TRBV5-1; the match to TRBD2 covers 16 bases. V shed 5 bases and J 1 base; nucleotides not matched to a gene: 9. Germline lookup yields CDR1 SGHRS and CDR2 YFSETQ. The CDR3 spans 19 residues. DNA for the CDR3: TGCGCCAGCAGGGAACCGGGACTAGCGGGAGGGGGGTCCTACAATGAGCAGTTCTTC. Translated, it gives CASREPGLAGGGSYNEQFF.

The chain couples TRBV29-1 to TRBJ2-7; D may be TRBD2 (6 bases). Per germline, CDR1 SQVTM and CDR2 ANQGSEA. Trimming shortened V by 8 bases and J by 2 bases, and 28 bases separated the two germline ends. The CDR3 is 17 residues long. CDR3 nucleotides: TGCAGCACCGAAGGAGGGCCCCCAACCGCCCCCCCCTACGAGCAGTACGTC. Protein: CSTEGGPPTAPPYEQYV.

This rearrangement joins TRBV25-1 to TRBJ1-2; D remains ambiguous. Germline assignment: CDR1 MGHDK and CDR2 SYGVNS. V was trimmed by 1 base and J by 4 bases, leaving 19 bases between them. The CDR3 sequence is 17 residues long. The CDR3 protein is CASSELGDISRLYGYTF. The CDR3 nucleotides are TGTGCCAGCAGTGAATTGGGAGACATCTCGCGCCTCTATGGCTACACCTTC.